Shown below are 31 T cell receptor beta chains from a single sample sequenced in a study of PD-1 blockade in classical Hodgkin lymphoma. Clones were sequenced by immunoSEQ multiplex PCR, and TCRdb holds only the in-frame ones, with some missing. The sample shows 80,000 to 95,000 clones, 65% to 85% of them seen only once. The time point was: cycle 4 day 1 (C4D1), after six to seven weeks of nivolumab. In every patient, relapse followed autologous stem cell transplantation, while exposure to brentuximab vedotin differed. The source was peripheral blood mononuclear cells (PBMCs), collected before the fourth cycle of nivolumab. All receptors come from a human donor with classical Hodgkin lymphoma.

J is TRBJ2-3 and V is TRBV29-1; TRBD2 matches 10 bases. J was trimmed by 4 bases and V by 5 bases; bases with no gene match: 9. Germline V gene data show CDR1 as SQVTM and CDR2 as ANQGSEA. The CDR3 has 15 residues. As DNA, the CDR3 is TGCAGCGTTCGGGCTAGCGGGAGCGCCGCAGATACGCAGTATTTT. It specifies CSVRASGSAADTQYF.

The chain is built from TRBV6-5 and TRBJ2-5; unclear D gene. CDR1 MNHEY and CDR2 SVGAGI come from the germline V gene. The CDR3 sequence is 14 residues long. Trimming stripped 5 bases from V and 5 bases from J, with 15 bases between. CDR3 residues: CASSQRWSLETQYF. The CDR3, as DNA: TGTGCCAGCAGTCAGCGATGGTCACTGGAGACCCAGTACTTC.

This chain links TRBV10-3 with TRBJ1-5; possible D gene TRBD1, 6 bases. The germline V gene has CDR1 ENHRY and CDR2 SYGVKD. CDR3 size: 13 residues. The V gene lost 4 bases and the J gene lost 7 bases, with 11 bases spanning the gap. In nucleotides, the CDR3 is TGTGCCATCAGTGGGACAGAGGGGCAGCCCCAGCATTTT. Translation gives CAISGTEGQPQHF.

This chain links TRBV4-1 with TRBJ2-1; maybe TRBD2 (6 bases). The V end lost 3 bases, the J end lost 0 bases, and 18 bases lay between the germline ends. Per germline, CDR1 MGHRA and CDR2 YSYEKL. The CDR3 is made up of 18 amino acids. This chain's CDR3 is CASSHATFSGRSYNEQFF. Here the CDR3 DNA reads TGCGCCAGCAGCCACGCTACCTTTAGCGGCCGCTCCTACAATGAGCAGTTCTTC.

V is TRBV7-3 and J is TRBJ2-7; D might be TRBD2 (6 bases). This CDR3 spans 14 amino acids. Trimming left V 2 bases short and J 4 bases short, with 12 bases between. Germline V CDR1 and CDR2: SGHTA, FQGTGA. The CDR3 coding sequence is TGTGCCAGCAGCTTAGGGGGGAGAGGGTACGAGCAGTACTTC. Translation gives CASSLGGRGYEQYF.

The chain recombines TRBV5-1 with TRBJ1-2; TRBD1 agrees at 8 bases. CDR3 length: 14 amino acids. Germline loops: CDR1 SGHRS, CDR2 YFSETQ. V was pared by 0 bases and J by 4 bases, with 2 bases of the junction left unmatched. The CDR3 sequence: CASSLGTGGYGYTF. For the CDR3, the DNA is TGCGCCAGCAGCTTGGGAACAGGGGGCTATGGCTACACCTTC. The full variable domain, its missing parts supplied by reference TRBV5-1 and TRBJ1-2, is KAGVTQTPRYLIKTRGQQVTLSCSPISGHRSVSWYQQTPGQGLQFLFEYFSETQRNKGNFPGRFSGRQFSNSRSEMNVSTLELGDSALYLCASSLGTGGYGYTFGSGTRLTVV.

The chain is built from TRBV5-1 and TRBJ2-3; D may be TRBD1 (5 bases). Trimming removed 0 bases from V and 4 bases from J, with 15 bases in between. Germline lookup yields CDR1 SGHRS and CDR2 YFSETQ. The CDR3 has 16 residues. The CDR3 DNA reads as TGCGCCAGCAGCTTGGAGGCAGGGCCGTGGGCAGATACGCAGTATTTT. Translation: CASSLEAGPWADTQYF.

This chain connects TRBV10-3 to TRBJ1-2; 12 bases map to TRBD1. The trim removed 2 bases at V and 3 bases at J, leaving 4 bases unmatched. From germline, CDR1 is ENHRY and CDR2 SYGVKD. CDR3 length: 16 residues. CDR3 amino acids: CAISEPGQGADYGYTF. CDR3 nucleotide sequence: TGTGCCATCAGTGAGCCGGGACAGGGGGCCGACTATGGCTACACCTTC.

The chain has TRBV5-1 and TRBJ2-5; D is ambiguous. The V end was cut by 4 bases, the J end by 0 bases, with 4 bases between. Looked up from germline, CDR1 is SGHRS and CDR2 is YFSETQ. CDR3 size: 12 residues. CDR3: CASSAHQETQYF. Written as DNA, the CDR3 is TGCGCCAGCAGCGCCCACCAAGAGACCCAGTACTTC.

This chain joins TRBV5-1 and TRBJ1-2; D is unclear. The germline CDR1 and CDR2 sequences are SGHRS and YFSETQ. CDR3 size: 14 residues. V gave up 2 bases and J gave up 0 bases, with 8 bases separating them. The CDR3 DNA is TGCGCCAGCAGCTTAGGAGACGCTAACTATGGCTACACCTTC. Its translation: CASSLGDANYGYTF.

The sample holds many counts of this clone. Other DNA sequences in this specimen translate into the identical CDR3. The chain couples TRBV6-5 to TRBJ2-6; a weak D match, TRBD2 (6 bases). V was trimmed by 4 bases and J by 4 bases, leaving 11 bases between them. This CDR3 spans 15 amino acids. Germline values: CDR1 MNHEY, CDR2 SVGAGI. CDR3 nucleotide sequence: TGTGCCAGCAGTTTGGAGGGTCGGGGGGCCAACGTCCTGACTTTC. As protein: CASSLEGRGANVLTF.

The chain combines TRBV19 with TRBJ2-1; D not certain. V lost 1 base, J lost 6 bases, and 10 bases lay in between. There are 14 residues in the CDR3. Germline CDR1 is LNHDA and CDR2 is SQIVND (reference sequence). The CDR3 DNA is TGTGCCAGTAGTATAGGGGGTCTGAGCAATGAGCAGTTCTTC. The encoded protein is CASSIGGLSNEQFF.

The chain has TRBV10-3 and TRBJ2-3, with D perhaps assigned TRBD1 or TRBD2 (5 bases each). V lost 7 bases and J lost 5, with 19 bases in between. This CDR3 is 15 amino acids long. Germline V gives CDR1 ENHRY, CDR2 SYGVKD. CDR3 DNA sequence: TGTGCCATCACCGGCGCTACCCCTGGGGGAGATACGCAGTATTTT. Translating gives CAITGATPGGDTQYF.

This clone was found once. The chain links TRBV7-2 to TRBJ1-2; 10 bases align to TRBD1. Per the germline V gene, CDR1 is SGHTA and CDR2 is FQGNSA. V lost 3 bases and J lost 3; bases outside the gene matches: 4. The CDR3 is 15 amino acids. CDR3 amino acids: CASSLTGGADYGYTF. In nucleotides, the CDR3 is TGTGCCAGCAGCTTGACAGGGGGCGCGGACTATGGCTACACCTTC.

This clone was seen a few times. The chain links TRBV9 to TRBJ2-3; D possibly corresponds to TRBD1 (6 bases). This CDR3 is built from 15 residues. Germline values: CDR1 SGDLS, CDR2 YYNGEE. V was trimmed by 4 bases and J by 2 bases, leaving 14 bases between them. The CDR3 DNA reads as TGTGCCAGCAGCCAACAGGGACATTACACAGATACGCAGTATTTT. It encodes CASSQQGHYTDTQYF.

V and J are TRBV6-5 and TRBJ2-7; D gene ambiguous. This CDR3 spans 15 amino acids. Germline CDR1 and CDR2: MNHEY and SVGAGI. V lost 0 bases and J 3 bases, leaving 12 bases between the germline ends. CDR3 residues: CASSYSIRTSYEQYF. The CDR3 DNA is TGTGCCAGCAGTTACTCGATCCGGACGAGCTACGAGCAGTACTTC.

The chain has TRBV6-1 and TRBJ2-5; D is possibly TRBD1 or TRBD2 (5 bases each). This CDR3 has 14 amino acids. The germline V gene has CDR1 MNHNS and CDR2 SASEGT. With 5 bases removed from V and 1 base from J, the gap between germline ends came to 11 bases. The CDR3 bases are TGTGCCAGCAGTCCGTCGGGGCCCCAAGAGACCCAGTACTTC. Residues: CASSPSGPQETQYF.

This clone was seen only a few times. The chain joins TRBV11-2 to TRBJ2-7, with TRBD1 matching over 9 bases. The germline CDR1 and CDR2 sequences are SGHAT and FQNNGV. V shed 5 bases and J 3 bases; nucleotides not matched to a gene: 8. The CDR3 has 15 residues. The CDR3 region has the DNA TGTGCCAGCAGCCCTCGGGACAGGGTGGACTACGAGCAGTACTTC. It translates to CASSPRDRVDYEQYF.

The table lists this clone with a count of one. The chain couples TRBV7-2 to TRBJ1-5; the D is unclear. Trimming pared 1 base from V and 2 bases from J, leaving 9 bases between. CDR3 size: 15 residues. Germline CDR1 is SGHTA and CDR2 is FQGNSA. The CDR3 nucleotides read TGTGCCAGCAGCTTAGGGTCGGGCGGCAATCAGCCCCAGCATTTT. Protein product: CASSLGSGGNQPQHF.

This clone appeared once. The junction departs from germline at one end; a sequencing error may be responsible. The V call is TRBV6-1, the J call TRBJ1-5; D ambiguous. CDR1 and CDR2 from the germline V gene are MNHNS and SASEGT. The CDR3 spans 13 residues. The CDR3 region has the DNA TGTGCCAGCAGGGAAGGGCCCAATCAGCCCCAGCATTTT. Encoded protein: CASREGPNQPQHF.

This rearrangement joins TRBV19 to TRBJ2-5; D possibly corresponds to TRBD2 (6 bases). This CDR3 spans 14 amino acids. Trimming cost V 3 bases and J 2 bases, with 10 bases left between them. Germline V CDR1 and CDR2: LNHDA, SQIVND (reference sequence). The CDR3 nucleotides read TGTGCCAGTAGTATCAGGAGCGGGCAAGAGACCCAGTACTTC. Translation gives CASSIRSGQETQYF.

The chain uses TRBV6-4 and TRBJ2-3; 12 bases agree with TRBD2. Looked up from germline, CDR1 is MRHNA and CDR2 is SNTAGT. The ends lost 0 bases at V and 2 bases at J; junction bases unmatched: 6. The length of the CDR3 is 18 residues. As DNA, the CDR3 is TGTGCCAGCAGTGACTCAGGGGCTAGCGGGAGGGCCACAGATACGCAGTATTTT. It is translated as CASSDSGASGRATDTQYF.

The chain links TRBV18 to TRBJ2-3, with D maybe TRBD2 (5 bases). The V gene's germline CDR1 is KGHSH and CDR2 LQKENI. The CDR3 spans 15 residues. V was shortened by 4 bases and J by 2 bases, with 13 bases between the two germline ends. DNA for the CDR3: TGTGCCAGCTCACGGACTCCCGGGTTCACAGATACGCAGTATTTT. It translates to CASSRTPGFTDTQYF. The full variable domain, its missing parts supplied by reference TRBV18 and TRBJ2-3, is NAGVMQNPRHLVRRRGQEARLRCSPMKGHSHVYWYRQLPEEGLKFMVYLQKENIIDESGMPKERFSAEFPKEGPSILRIQQVVRGDSAAYFCASSRTPGFTDTQYFGPGTRLTVL.

This sequence joins TRBV7-2 and TRBJ2-7; no firm D call. This CDR3 is built from 14 residues. Trimming stripped 4 bases from V and 7 bases from J, with 17 bases between. CDR1 SGHTA and CDR2 FQGNSA come from the germline V gene. This chain's CDR3 is CASSSLRGVGEQYF. As DNA, the CDR3 is TGTGCCAGCAGCTCCCTAAGAGGTGTAGGGGAGCAGTACTTC.

The chain uses TRBV11-2 and TRBJ2-7; D ambiguous. Trimming left V 8 bases short and J 2 bases short, with 10 bases between. The V gene's germline CDR1 is SGHAT and CDR2 FQNNGV. The CDR3 is made up of 12 amino acids. The DNA for the CDR3 is TGTGCCAGCCAAGGACCCGCCTACGAGCAGTACTTC. It encodes CASQGPAYEQYF.

This clone was detected only once. The chain recombines TRBV6-1 with TRBJ1-4, with D hard to call. CDR3 length: 13 amino acids. From germline, CDR1 is MNHNS and CDR2 SASEGT. The V and J ends lost 7 bases and 12 bases respectively, with 18 bases between them. DNA for the CDR3: TGTGCCAGCAATAACCAGGTCGGTGGAGAACTGTTTTTT. It yields the protein CASNNQVGGELFF.

This sequence joins TRBV18 and TRBJ2-7; 9 bases fit TRBD1. Trimming at V came to 2 bases and at J to 5 bases, leaving 19 bases not matched to a gene. Germline CDR1 reads KGHSH; CDR2 reads LQKENI. CDR3 length: 19 amino acids. CDR3 DNA sequence: TGTGCCAGCTCACCATTTGCCGTACAGGGGGCGTTGGCTACTCACGAGCAGTACTTC. Residues: CASSPFAVQGALATHEQYF.

A single count supports this clone. The sample holds other DNA sequences that translate to the same CDR3. This chain connects TRBV7-2 to TRBJ2-7; 9 bases are shared with TRBD1. Germline-derived CDR1 and CDR2 are SGHTA and FQGNSA. V trimming: 4 bases; J trimming: 2 bases; junction bases outside the gene matches: 3. The CDR3 spans 14 residues. CDR3 bases: TGTGCCAGCAGCTGGACAGGGGACACCTACGAGCAGTACTTC. Its translation is CASSWTGDTYEQYF.

This sequence joins TRBV6-5 and TRBJ1-3; D is uncertain. The length of the CDR3 is 15 residues. Germline CDR1 MNHEY, CDR2 SVGAGI. The ends were cut back, 0 bases at V and 2 bases at J, with 8 bases in the middle. The CDR3 DNA reads as TGTGCCAGCAGTTACTCGAGTGCTGCTGGAAACACCATATATTTT. Its protein product is CASSYSSAAGNTIYF.

V usage is TRBV14 and J usage is TRBJ2-1; D is ambiguous. CDR1 and CDR2 (germline): SGHDN, FVKESK. V lost 1 base and J 4 bases, leaving 8 bases between the germline ends. The CDR3 extends over 14 amino acids. CDR3: CASSQAVGYNEQFF. CDR3 bases: TGTGCCAGCAGCCAAGCGGTGGGTTACAATGAGCAGTTCTTC.

The rearrangement uses TRBV6-6 and TRBJ2-7, with TRBD1 matching 7 bases. The trim removed 5 bases at V and 1 base at J, leaving 5 bases unmatched. CDR3 length equals 14 residues. Germline CDR1 MNHNY, CDR2 SVGAGI (reference sequence). The CDR3: CASSPLQGSYEQYF. Written as DNA, the CDR3 is TGTGCCAGCAGTCCATTACAGGGGTCCTACGAGCAGTACTTC.